Listed below are T cell receptor beta chains from one sample, sequenced in a study of blood T cell repertoires in COVID-19. Here immunoSEQ multiplex PCR was the method, and the copy in TCRdb shows in-frame clones only, minus some. The data show about 230,000 clones, 75% to 90% seen once. Sequencing input: peripheral blood. The receptors stem from a young man with COVID-19, enrolled during active disease. CDR3s include the opening cysteine and the closing phenylalanine or tryptophan. A D gene is named only where the DNA matches it firmly. Expanded clones get a size class; other rows say once, few or many, or leave the size out.

CDR3 DNA | CDR3 protein | D gene | V gene | CDR3 length | clone size | J gene
TGTGCCAGTAGTAGCGGGGACAGGAACACTGAAGCTTTCTTT | CASSSGDRNTEAFF | TRBD1 | TRBV19 | 14 | NA | TRBJ1-1
TGTGCCAGTAGGGACAGATCCTACACAGATACGCAGTATTTT | CASRDRSYTDTQYF | NA | TRBV19 | 14 | few | TRBJ2-3
TGTGCCAGCAGTTTATTCCGCGGCAGGGTGGCCTATGGCTACACCTTC | CASSLFRGRVAYGYTF | NA | TRBV27 | 16 | NA | TRBJ1-2
TGTGCCAGCAGCTTCGGAGGGAGCTATGGCTACACCTTC | CASSFGGSYGYTF | NA | TRBV7-3 | 13 | NA | TRBJ1-2
TGTGCCAGCAGCGTACCTCTTTGGTCAAGCCGAGATGAGCAGTTCTTC | CASSVPLWSSRDEQFF | NA | TRBV9 | 16 | NA | TRBJ2-1
TGTGCCAGCAGCTTAGGACTAGCGGGAAGGCATGAGCAGTTCTTC | CASSLGLAGRHEQFF | TRBD2 | TRBV7-2 | 15 | NA | TRBJ2-1
TGTGCCAGCAGCTTGGAGCGGGGAGCCTACAATGAGCAGTTCTTC | CASSLERGAYNEQFF | TRBD2 | TRBV7-9 | 15 | NA | TRBJ2-1
TGTGCCAGCAGCGGACAGGGGATATACGAGCAGTACTTC | CASSGQGIYEQYF | TRBD1 | TRBV28 | 13 | NA | TRBJ2-7
TGCGCCAGCAGCTTCGAACGACTAGCGGGGGTAGGCGAGCAGTACTTC | CASSFERLAGVGEQYF | TRBD2 | TRBV5-1 | 16 | NA | TRBJ2-7
TGTGCCAGCAGCTCAGGACTAGCCCCCGAGCAGTACTTC | CASSSGLAPEQYF | TRBD2 | TRBV9 | 13 | NA | TRBJ2-7
TGTGCCAGCAGCTTAGGGTATACACACAGGGTGTCGGATACGCAGTATTTT | CASSLGYTHRVSDTQYF | NA | TRBV7-2 | 17 | NA | TRBJ2-3
TGCGCCAGCAGCTTGGGAGGGTGGGCAACAGATACGCAGTATTTT | CASSLGGWATDTQYF | NA | TRBV5-1 | 15 | NA | TRBJ2-3
TGTGCCAGCAGCGACTGGACAGGGGAGGGCTATGGCTACACCTTC | CASSDWTGEGYGYTF | TRBD1 | TRBV7-9 | 15 | NA | TRBJ1-2
TGCGCCAGCAGTCAATCGTTTTCCCCCGGGACAGGGAACAGGTTAACTAATGAAAAACTGTTTTTT | CASSQSFSPGTGNRLTNEKLFF | TRBD1 | TRBV23-1 | 22 | once | TRBJ1-4
TGTGCCAGCAGGGGCGGACTACCCGCCAGTACGCAGTATTTT | CASRGGLPASTQYF | NA | TRBV2 | 14 | NA | TRBJ2-3
TGCAGTGCTAGACAGGGCTACGAGCAGTACTTC | CSARQGYEQYF | NA | TRBV20-1 | 11 | NA | TRBJ2-7
TGTGCCAGTAGTATAGCCCTAGCGGGATTCTACGAGCAGTACTTC | CASSIALAGFYEQYF | TRBD2 | TRBV19 | 15 | NA | TRBJ2-7
TGCGCCAGCAGCTTCCCAGGTACCTACGAGCAGTACTTC | CASSFPGTYEQYF | NA | TRBV5-1 | 13 | NA | TRBJ2-7
TGTGCCAGCAGCCTAGCGGGGGTAGCGGGAATCGGGGAGCTGTTTTTT | CASSLAGVAGIGELFF | TRBD2 | TRBV11-3 | 16 | NA | TRBJ2-2
TGTGCCAGCAGCCCCCAGGGAGGGGGGAGAGGTGGCTACACCTTC | CASSPQGGGRGGYTF | NA | TRBV7-9 | 15 | NA | TRBJ1-2
TGTGCCAGCAGCTTATCGGCTAGCGGGCCCGGGGAGCTGTTTTTT | CASSLSASGPGELFF | TRBD2 | TRBV11-1 | 15 | NA | TRBJ2-2
TGTGCCACCACACTGACAGGCCTCACCCACTCTGGAAACACCATATATTTT | CATTLTGLTHSGNTIYF | NA | TRBV10-3 | 17 | NA | TRBJ1-3
TGTGCCAGTACCCCACGATCTGGCATCTCTGGGGCCAACGTCCTGACTTTC | CASTPRSGISGANVLTF | NA | TRBV28 | 17 | NA | TRBJ2-6
TGCGCCAGCAGCCAAGAGATCCTTTCACTGGCCGGGGAGCTGTTTTTT | CASSQEILSLAGELFF | NA | TRBV4-3 | 16 | NA | TRBJ2-2
TGTGCCAGCAGTTTATCCCGGGGGCGGGGTAGCGGGAGGGCCTACAATGAGCAGTTCTTC | CASSLSRGRGSGRAYNEQFF | TRBD2 | TRBV27 | 20 | NA | TRBJ2-1
TGTGCCAGCAGCTTAGCTCCCGGGACAGTTTCCTACGAGCAGTACTTC | CASSLAPGTVSYEQYF | TRBD1 | TRBV7-2 | 16 | NA | TRBJ2-7
TGCGCCAGCAGCCAAGCCAGGGCCGTAGGGGGCTACACCTTC | CASSQARAVGGYTF | NA | TRBV4-1 | 14 | NA | TRBJ1-2
TGTGCCAGTAGTATTGACAGGGGGCTCTACAATGAGCAGTTCTTC | CASSIDRGLYNEQFF | TRBD1 | TRBV19 | 15 | NA | TRBJ2-1
TGTGCCAGCAACCCCGGGACGAACACCGGGGAGCTGTTTTTT | CASNPGTNTGELFF | NA | TRBV5-4 | 14 | NA | TRBJ2-2
TGTGCCAGCAGCGTAGCTCCGGGGGGCGCCTATGGCTACACCTTC | CASSVAPGGAYGYTF | NA | TRBV9 | 15 | few | TRBJ1-2
TGTGCCAGCAGCGCCGGGACTAACTATGGCTACACCTTC | CASSAGTNYGYTF | NA | TRBV12-3/TRBV12-4 | 13 | NA | TRBJ1-2
TGTGCCAGCACCCCAGGGGCGAACACTGAAGCTTTCTTT | CASTPGANTEAFF | NA | TRBV6-2/TRBV6-3 | 13 | NA | TRBJ1-1
TGTGCCAGTAGTAGAAAGGGGTCGGGACATAAGAACACTGAAGCTTTCTTT | CASSRKGSGHKNTEAFF | NA | TRBV19 | 17 | NA | TRBJ1-1
TGTGCCAGCAGCCCGCCCCAACCCCGGGTCCATGAGCAGTTCTTC | CASSPPQPRVHEQFF | NA | TRBV13 | 15 | NA | TRBJ2-1
TGTGCCATCAGTCCGGACAGGGGGCGAAATTTCCAATCACCCCAGCATTTT | CAISPDRGRNFQSPQHF | TRBD1 | TRBV10-3 | 17 | NA | TRBJ1-5
TGTGCCAGCAGCCAAACCCCTGGGGCATTGAGTGGCTACACCTTC | CASSQTPGALSGYTF | NA | TRBV4-2 | 15 | NA | TRBJ1-2
TGTGCCAGCAGTTCGGACAGGAGCTCTGGAAACACCATATATTTT | CASSSDRSSGNTIYF | TRBD1 | TRBV7-9 | 15 | NA | TRBJ1-3
TGTGCCAGCAGGGGGGGGCGACCTGAAGCTTTCTTT | CASRGGRPEAFF | NA | TRBV7-9 | 12 | once | TRBJ1-1
TGCAGCGCCCGGGACAGCGGGAACACCGGGGAGCTGTTTTTT | CSARDSGNTGELFF | TRBD1 | TRBV29-1 | 14 | NA | TRBJ2-2
TGTGCCAGCAGCTTACAGGGGGTTTACAATCAGCCCCAGCATTTT | CASSLQGVYNQPQHF | TRBD1 | TRBV7-2 | 15 | NA | TRBJ1-5
TGTGCCACGTCCGGAGGGTACTATGGCTACACCTTC | CATSGGYYGYTF | NA | TRBV6-6 | 12 | once | TRBJ1-2
TGCAGCGTCGATCAAACAGGCCGGGGGACCTACGAGCAGTACTTC | CSVDQTGRGTYEQYF | NA | TRBV29-1 | 15 | NA | TRBJ2-7
TGTGCCAGCAGCTTGGTGACAGCTCCGAACACCGGGGAGCTGTTTTTT | CASSLVTAPNTGELFF | NA | TRBV5-5 | 16 | NA | TRBJ2-2
TGCGCCAGCAGCTCCTACAGCACAGATACGCAGTATTTT | CASSSYSTDTQYF | NA | TRBV5-1 | 13 | NA | TRBJ2-3
TGTGCCAGCAGCAAAGGGGGGGAGGGACAGGGACACTACGAGCAGTACTTC | CASSKGGEGQGHYEQYF | NA | TRBV21-1 | 17 | NA | TRBJ2-7
TGCAGCGTTCGGGACAGGGCCTACGAGCAGTACTTC | CSVRDRAYEQYF | TRBD1 | TRBV29-1 | 12 | NA | TRBJ2-7
TGTGCCAGCAGCCCGATCGGACTAGCGGGGCACCGGGATACGCAGTATTTT | CASSPIGLAGHRDTQYF | TRBD2 | TRBV13 | 17 | NA | TRBJ2-3
TGTGCCAGCAGCGTGGGACACCTCCTCTCTAACACTGAAGCTTTCTTT | CASSVGHLLSNTEAFF | NA | TRBV9 | 16 | NA | TRBJ1-1
TGTGCCAGCAGTCTCACGGACAGGGCTCGGGGCTACACCTTC | CASSLTDRARGYTF | TRBD1 | TRBV7-2 | 14 | NA | TRBJ1-2
TGTGCCACCAGCAGGACTAGAGGGGCCAACAATGAGCAGTTCTTC | CATSRTRGANNEQFF | NA | TRBV15 | 15 | NA | TRBJ2-1